These 8 T cell receptor beta chains share one sample of origin, sequenced in a study of CD8 T cells in ankylosing spondylitis. TCRdb passed the 5' RACE reads through MiXCR, listing each CDR3 protein once. The sample includes around 35,000 distinct CDR3 sequences, 9.5% to 11% of them seen just once. What was sequenced was synovial fluid, either unsorted or a sorted T cell fraction (not recorded which). The receptors shown here come from a male donor with ankylosing spondylitis.

The V gene is TRBV28, the J gene TRBJ2-7, with TRBD2 matching 8 bases. V shed 8 bases and J 5 bases; nucleotides not matched to a gene: 11. The CDR3 has 14 amino acids. Per germline, CDR1 MDHEN and CDR2 SYDVKM. The CDR3 here is CASGSRNSGNEQYV. The CDR3 DNA sequence: TGTGCCAGCGGTTCTAGGAATAGCGGGAACGAGCAGTACGTC.

This clonotype has at least ten counts. The chain combines TRBV29-1 with TRBJ2-1; 8 nucleotides match TRBD1. The length of the CDR3 is 17 residues. Germline V gene lookup returns CDR1 SQVTM and CDR2 ANQGSEA. With V trimmed by 5 bases and J by 2 bases, 14 bases remained unmatched. The CDR3 region is CSVLLTPDRGTYNEQFF. The CDR3 coding sequence is TGCAGCGTTTTACTAACCCCTGACAGGGGCACCTACAATGAGCAGTTCTTC.

The chain recombines TRBV12-3 or TRBV12-4 with TRBJ1-5; the match to TRBD1 covers 7 bases. V lost 5 bases, J lost 5 bases, and 9 bases stayed unmatched. The CDR3 spans 15 residues. CDR3 sequence reads: CASSPRTGYDQPQHF. Here the CDR3 DNA reads TGTGCCAGCAGTCCGCGGACAGGCTACGATCAGCCCCAGCATTTT.

In this sample, this clonotype turned up many times. The chain recombines TRBV2 with TRBJ1-2; D possibly corresponds to TRBD1 (6 bases). Trimming stripped 0 bases from V and 3 bases from J, with 14 bases between. CDR1 and CDR2 from the germline V gene are SNHLY and FYNNEI. The CDR3 sequence is 16 residues long. The CDR3 nucleotides read TGTGCCAGCAGTGAAGCCGTCGGGGGCCTCTACTATGGCTACACCTTC. The encoded protein is CASSEAVGGLYYGYTF.

This clonotype was observed a few times. This chain joins TRBV15 and TRBJ2-7; 9 nucleotides agree with TRBD1. This CDR3 comprises 16 residues. The junction had 8 bases not matched to a gene; V was cut back by 2 bases and J by 3 bases. Germline CDR1 is LNHNV and CDR2 is YYDKDF (reference sequence). The CDR3 here is CATSRWEAGQGYEQYF. The CDR3 DNA reads as TGTGCCACCAGCAGATGGGAGGCGGGACAGGGCTACGAGCAGTACTTC.

The chain links TRBV5-5 to TRBJ2-7, with 8 bases identical to TRBD2. CDR1 SGHKS and CDR2 YYEKEE come from the germline V gene (reference sequence). The CDR3 totals 14 residues. V dropped 7 bases and J dropped 4; count of bases not matched to a gene: 10. The CDR3 spells CASGPGGGHYEQYF. Here the CDR3 DNA reads TGTGCCAGCGGCCCCGGGGGGGGCCATTACGAGCAGTACTTC.

This clonotype was counted ten times or more. The chain employs TRBV7-3 and TRBJ2-1, with 7 bases matching TRBD2. This CDR3 has 12 amino acids. V lost 3 bases and J lost 7; bases outside the gene matches: 0. Per the germline V gene, CDR1 is SGHTA and CDR2 is FQGTGA. Written as DNA, the CDR3 is TGTGCCAGCAGCTTTAGCGGGAATGAGCAGTTCTTC. Translated, it gives CASSFSGNEQFF.

This clonotype was recorded at least ten times. The rearrangement links TRBV29-1 to TRBJ2-1; 10 nucleotides align to TRBD1. With V trimmed by 7 bases and J by 2 bases, 8 bases remained unmatched. Germline V gene data show CDR1 as SQVTM and CDR2 as ANQGSEA. CDR3 size: 15 residues. DNA for the CDR3: TGCAGCGGCGAAGGACAGGGGGTACCCTACAATGAGCAGTTCTTC. Protein sequence: CSGEGQGVPYNEQFF.